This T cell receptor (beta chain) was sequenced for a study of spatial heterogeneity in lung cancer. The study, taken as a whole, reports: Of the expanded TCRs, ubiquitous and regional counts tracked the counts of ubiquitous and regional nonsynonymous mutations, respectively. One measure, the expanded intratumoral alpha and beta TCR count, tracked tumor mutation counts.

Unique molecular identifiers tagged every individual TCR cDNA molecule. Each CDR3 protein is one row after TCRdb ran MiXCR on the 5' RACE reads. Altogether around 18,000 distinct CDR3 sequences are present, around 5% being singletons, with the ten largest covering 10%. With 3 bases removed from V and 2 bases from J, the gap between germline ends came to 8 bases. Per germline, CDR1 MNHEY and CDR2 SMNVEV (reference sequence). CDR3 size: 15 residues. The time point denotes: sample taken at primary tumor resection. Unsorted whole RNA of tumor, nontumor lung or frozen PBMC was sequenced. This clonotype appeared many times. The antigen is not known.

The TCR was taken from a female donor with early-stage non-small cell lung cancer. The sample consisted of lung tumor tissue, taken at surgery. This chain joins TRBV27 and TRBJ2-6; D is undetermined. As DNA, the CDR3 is TGTGCCAGCAGTTTGGTTGGGGCTGGGGCCAACGTCCTGACTTTC. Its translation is CASSLVGAGANVLTF.